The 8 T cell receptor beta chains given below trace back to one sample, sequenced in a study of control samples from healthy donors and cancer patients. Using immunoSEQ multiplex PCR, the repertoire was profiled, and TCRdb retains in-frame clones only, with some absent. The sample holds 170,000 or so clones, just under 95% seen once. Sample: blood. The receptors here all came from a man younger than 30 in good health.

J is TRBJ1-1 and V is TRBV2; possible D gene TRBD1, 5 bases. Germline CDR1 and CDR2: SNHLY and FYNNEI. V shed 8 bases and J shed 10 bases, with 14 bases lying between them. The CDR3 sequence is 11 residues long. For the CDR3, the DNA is TGTGCCAGCGGGCAGGGAATTGGAGCTTTCTTT. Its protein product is CASGQGIGAFF. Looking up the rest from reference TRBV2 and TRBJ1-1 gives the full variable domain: EPEVTQTPSHQVTQMGQEVILRCVPISNHLYFYWYRQILGQKVEFLVSFYNNEISEKSEIFDDQFSVERPDGSNFTLKIRSTKLEDSAMYFCASGQGIGAFFGQGTRLTVV.

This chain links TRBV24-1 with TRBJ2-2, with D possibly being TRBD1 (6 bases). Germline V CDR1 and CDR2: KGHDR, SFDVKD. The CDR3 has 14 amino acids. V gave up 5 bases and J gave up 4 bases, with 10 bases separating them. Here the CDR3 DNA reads TGTGCCACCAGTGGGGGGCTGAGCACCGGGGAGCTGTTTTTT. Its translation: CATSGGLSTGELFF.

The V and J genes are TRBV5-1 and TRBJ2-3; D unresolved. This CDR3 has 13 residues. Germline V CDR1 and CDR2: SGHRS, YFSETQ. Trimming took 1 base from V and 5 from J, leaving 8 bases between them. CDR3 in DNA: TGCGCCAGCAGCTTGAACAGTAGAGATACGCAGTATTTT. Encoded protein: CASSLNSRDTQYF.

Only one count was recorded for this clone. In nucleotides, the CDR3 is TGTGCCAGCAGCGAGGCCGGGATAGGGGATTTGGGTGAAGCTTTCTTT. The encoded protein is CASSEAGIGDLGEAFF. The chain employs TRBV9 and TRBJ1-1; tentatively, D is TRBD1 (5 bases). V lost 3 bases and J lost 7, with 22 bases in between. The CDR3 runs 16 residues. The germline CDR1 and CDR2 sequences are SGDLS and YYNGEE.

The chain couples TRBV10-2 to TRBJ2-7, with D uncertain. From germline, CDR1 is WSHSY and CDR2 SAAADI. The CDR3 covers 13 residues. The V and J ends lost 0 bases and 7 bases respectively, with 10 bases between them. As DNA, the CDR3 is TGCGCCAGCAGTGAGTCGGTGGGGTGGGAGCAGTACTTC. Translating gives CASSESVGWEQYF.

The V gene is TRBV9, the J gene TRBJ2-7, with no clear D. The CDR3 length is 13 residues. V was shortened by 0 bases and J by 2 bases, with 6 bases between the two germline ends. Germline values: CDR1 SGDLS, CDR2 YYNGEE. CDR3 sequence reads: CASSVGPTYEQYF. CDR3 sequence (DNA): TGTGCCAGCAGCGTAGGCCCTACCTACGAGCAGTACTTC.

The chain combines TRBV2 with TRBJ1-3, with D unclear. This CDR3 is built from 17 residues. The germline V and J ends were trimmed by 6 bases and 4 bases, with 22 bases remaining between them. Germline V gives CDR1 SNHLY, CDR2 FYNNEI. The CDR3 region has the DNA TGTGCCAGCAGGAAAAACTCGGTAGCAGTGGTAGGAAACACCATATATTTT. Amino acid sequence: CASRKNSVAVVGNTIYF.

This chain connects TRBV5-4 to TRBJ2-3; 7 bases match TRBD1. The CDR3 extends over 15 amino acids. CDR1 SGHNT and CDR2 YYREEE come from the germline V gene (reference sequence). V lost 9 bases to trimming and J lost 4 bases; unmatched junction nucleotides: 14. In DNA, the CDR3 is TGTGCCATTTCGAAAGGGACAGCCACCTCAGATACGCAGTATTTT. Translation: CAISKGTATSDTQYF.